This TCR beta chain is from a study of control samples from healthy donors and cancer patients. This table comes from immunoSEQ multiplex PCR, and its TCRdb copy is limited to in-frame clones, with some not included. In the table there are around 140,000 clones, 91% of which are singletons. V was clipped by 10 bases and J by 2 bases; unmatched bases: 11. The CDR3 runs to 16 residues. Germline V CDR1 and CDR2: ENHRY, SYGVKD. The receptor comes from a man aged 25-45 years in good health. The genes are TRBV10-3 and TRBJ2-3; 11 nucleotides line up with TRBD2. The sample comprised blood. CDR3 in DNA: TGTGCCACCCGCTCGGCTAGCGGGGGGACCACAGATACGCAGTATTTT. Protein sequence: CATRSASGGTTDTQYF.